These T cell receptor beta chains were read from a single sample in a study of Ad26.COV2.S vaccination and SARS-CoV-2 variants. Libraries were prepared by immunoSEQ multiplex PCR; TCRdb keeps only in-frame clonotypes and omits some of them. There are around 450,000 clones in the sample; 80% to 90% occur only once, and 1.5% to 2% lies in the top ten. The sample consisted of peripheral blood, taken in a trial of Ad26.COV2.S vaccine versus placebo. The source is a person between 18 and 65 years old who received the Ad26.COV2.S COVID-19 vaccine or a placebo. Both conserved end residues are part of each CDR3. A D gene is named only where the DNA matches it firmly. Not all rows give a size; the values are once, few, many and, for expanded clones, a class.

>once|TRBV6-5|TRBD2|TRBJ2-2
TGTGCCAGCAGTTACGGCGGGGGGGCCTGGGAGCTGTTTTTT
CASSYGGGAWELFF
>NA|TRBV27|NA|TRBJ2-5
TGTGCCAGCAGTTCGACGGGAGCTGAGACCCAGTACTTC
CASSSTGAETQYF
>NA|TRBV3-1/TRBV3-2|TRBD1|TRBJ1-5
TGTGCCAGCAGCCAAGGGGGACAGGGGTTGCTTAATCAGCCCCAGCATTTT
CASSQGGQGLLNQPQHF
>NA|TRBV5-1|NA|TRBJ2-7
TGCGCCAGCAGCCCCCCCCCGGGCAGCTCCTACGAGCAGTACTTC
CASSPPPGSSYEQYF
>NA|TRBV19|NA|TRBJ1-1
TGTGCCAGTCGAGGGGGTCAGACTGAAGCTTTCTTT
CASRGGQTEAFF
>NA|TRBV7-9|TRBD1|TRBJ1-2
TGTGCCAGCGTCGGGACAGGGGATCGAGATGGCTACACCTTC
CASVGTGDRDGYTF
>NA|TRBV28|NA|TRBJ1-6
TGTGCCAGCAGCCCAGGGAGGGGCACCCTCCACTTT
CASSPGRGTLHF
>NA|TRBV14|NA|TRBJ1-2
TGTGCCAGCAGCCTGACAGGCTATGGCTACACCTTC
CASSLTGYGYTF
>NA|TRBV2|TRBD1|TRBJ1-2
TGTGCCAGCTTGGCAATTGTTGGACAGGGAGGGTATGGCTACACCTTC
CASLAIVGQGGYGYTF
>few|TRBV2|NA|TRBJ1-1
TGTGCCAGCAGTGAAGCTTTCTTT
CASSEAFF
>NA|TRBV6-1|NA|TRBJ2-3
TGTGCCAGCAGTGAGGCGACAGGCGCCACAGATACGCAGTATTTT
CASSEATGATDTQYF
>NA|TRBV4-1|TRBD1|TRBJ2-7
TGCGCCAGCAGCCGAAGGGAGGACAGGGAAACCTACGAGCAGTACTTC
CASSRREDRETYEQYF
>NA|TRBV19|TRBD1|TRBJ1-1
TGTGCCAGTAGTATAGCCGCGACAGGGAGAACTGAAGCTTTCTTT
CASSIAATGRTEAFF
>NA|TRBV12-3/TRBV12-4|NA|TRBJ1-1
TGTGCCAGCAGCCCCCCCGGGAACACTGAAGCTTTCTTT
CASSPPGNTEAFF
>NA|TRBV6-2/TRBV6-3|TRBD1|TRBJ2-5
TGTGCCAGCAGATACCGGACAGGGGTAGAGACCCAGTACTTC
CASRYRTGVETQYF
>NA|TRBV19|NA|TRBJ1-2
TGTGCCAGTAGTACTGGACAGTATGGCTACACCTTC
CASSTGQYGYTF